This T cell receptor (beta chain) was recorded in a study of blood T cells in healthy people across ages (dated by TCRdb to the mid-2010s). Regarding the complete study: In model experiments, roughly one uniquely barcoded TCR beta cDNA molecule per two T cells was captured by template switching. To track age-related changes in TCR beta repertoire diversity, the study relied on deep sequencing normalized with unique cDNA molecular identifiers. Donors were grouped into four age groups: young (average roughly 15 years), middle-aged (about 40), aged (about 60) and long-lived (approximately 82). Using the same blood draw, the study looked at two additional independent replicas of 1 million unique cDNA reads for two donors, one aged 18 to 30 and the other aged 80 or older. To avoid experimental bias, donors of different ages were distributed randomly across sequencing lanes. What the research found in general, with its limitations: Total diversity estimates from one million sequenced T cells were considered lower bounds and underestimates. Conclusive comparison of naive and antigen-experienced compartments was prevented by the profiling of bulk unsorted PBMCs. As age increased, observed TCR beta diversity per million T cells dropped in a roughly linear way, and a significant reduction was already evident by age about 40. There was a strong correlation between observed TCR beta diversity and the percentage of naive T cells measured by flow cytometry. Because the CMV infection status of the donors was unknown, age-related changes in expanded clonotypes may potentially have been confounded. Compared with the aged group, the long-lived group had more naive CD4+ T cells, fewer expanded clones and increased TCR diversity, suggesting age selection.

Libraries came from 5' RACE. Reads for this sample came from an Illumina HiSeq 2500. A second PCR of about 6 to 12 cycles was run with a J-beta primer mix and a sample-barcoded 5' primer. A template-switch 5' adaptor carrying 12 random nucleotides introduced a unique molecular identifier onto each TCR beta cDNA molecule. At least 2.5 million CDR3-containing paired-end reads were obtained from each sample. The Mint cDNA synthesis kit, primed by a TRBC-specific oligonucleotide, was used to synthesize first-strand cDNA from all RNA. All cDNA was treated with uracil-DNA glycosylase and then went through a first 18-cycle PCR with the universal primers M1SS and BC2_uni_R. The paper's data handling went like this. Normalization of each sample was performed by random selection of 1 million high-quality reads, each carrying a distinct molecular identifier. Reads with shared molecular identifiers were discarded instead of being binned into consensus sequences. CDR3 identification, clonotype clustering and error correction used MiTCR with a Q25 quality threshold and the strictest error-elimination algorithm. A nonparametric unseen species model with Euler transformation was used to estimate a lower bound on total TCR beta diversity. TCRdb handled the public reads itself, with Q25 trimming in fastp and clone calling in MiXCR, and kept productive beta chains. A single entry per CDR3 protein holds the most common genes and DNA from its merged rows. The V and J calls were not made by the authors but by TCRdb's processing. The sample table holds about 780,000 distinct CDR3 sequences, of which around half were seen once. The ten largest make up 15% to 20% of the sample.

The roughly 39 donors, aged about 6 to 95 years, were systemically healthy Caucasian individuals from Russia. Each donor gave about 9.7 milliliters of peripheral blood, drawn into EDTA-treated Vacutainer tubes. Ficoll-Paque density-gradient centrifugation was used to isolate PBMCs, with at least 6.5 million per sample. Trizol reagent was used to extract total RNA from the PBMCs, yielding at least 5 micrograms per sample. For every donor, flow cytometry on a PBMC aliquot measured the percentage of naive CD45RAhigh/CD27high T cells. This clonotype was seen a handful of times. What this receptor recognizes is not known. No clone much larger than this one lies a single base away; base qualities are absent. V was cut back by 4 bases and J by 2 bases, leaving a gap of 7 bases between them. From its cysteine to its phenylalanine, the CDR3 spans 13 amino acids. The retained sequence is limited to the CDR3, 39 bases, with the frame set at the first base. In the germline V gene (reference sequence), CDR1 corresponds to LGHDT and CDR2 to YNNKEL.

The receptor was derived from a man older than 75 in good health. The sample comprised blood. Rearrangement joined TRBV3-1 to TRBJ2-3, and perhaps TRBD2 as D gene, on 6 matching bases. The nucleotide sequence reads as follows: TGTGCCAGCAGCCCGGACTACACAGATACGCAGTATTTT. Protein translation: CASSPDYTDTQYF.